Following are 4 T cell receptor beta chains from one sample sequenced in a study of blood T cell repertoires in COVID-19. TCRdb's table, derived via immunoSEQ multiplex PCR, lists solely in-frame clones and lacks some. The sample has over 150,000 clones, under 90% seen once; the top ten hold about 7.2%. The sample comprised PBMCs or T cells enriched from blood (not recorded which). These receptors were obtained from a man aged 45 to 65 who had recovered from COVID-19.

The sample holds a few counts of this clone. This chain links TRBV7-9 with TRBJ2-7; possibly TRBD1 for D (6 bases). CDR3 length equals 14 residues. In germline, CDR1 is SEHNR, CDR2 FQNEAQ (reference sequence). V shed 5 bases and J shed 3 bases, with 14 bases lying between them. CDR3 protein: CASSPTGQHYEQYF. The CDR3 DNA follows: TGTGCCAGCAGCCCAACTGGACAGCACTACGAGCAGTACTTC.

The chain joins TRBV18 to TRBJ1-5, with D uncertain. Deletions cut 3 bases from V and 0 bases from J, with 21 bases between. There are 19 residues in the CDR3. Germline CDR1 and CDR2: KGHSH and LQKENI. CDR3 region: CASSPEARGFRNSNQPQHF. The CDR3 region has the DNA TGTGCCAGCTCACCGGAGGCACGAGGGTTTCGAAATAGCAATCAGCCCCAGCATTTT.

The chain joins TRBV6-2 or TRBV6-3 to TRBJ2-6; D might be TRBD2 (7 bases). The length of the CDR3 is 15 residues. V lost 5 bases, J lost 4 bases, and 12 bases lay in between. CDR1 and CDR2 from the germline V gene are MNHEY and SVGEGT. The CDR3 nucleotides read TGTGCCAGCAGTGTCGGGGGGACAGGGGCCAACGTCCTGACTTTC. Amino acid sequence: CASSVGGTGANVLTF.

In its sample, this clone was seen many times. The chain recombines TRBV18 with TRBJ1-2; D is possibly TRBD1 (5 bases). This CDR3 has 14 residues. V was shortened by 4 bases and J by 7 bases, with 16 bases between the two germline ends. Germline values: CDR1 KGHSH, CDR2 LQKENI. The CDR3 coding sequence is TGTGCCAGCTCACTAACGGGGGAGAGAGGTGGCTACACCTTC. This translates into CASSLTGERGGYTF.